This is a list of T cell receptor beta chains from one sample in a study of post-analysis software for immune sequencing data. Via MiXCR, TCRdb re-called the PCR reads, giving one row per CDR3 protein. The sample shows about 820,000 distinct CDR3 sequences, approximately 50% of them seen only once. Sequenced sample: blood. The source is a girl aged 5-17 years with multiple sclerosis. Both conserved end residues are part of each CDR3. A D gene is named only where the DNA matches it firmly. For some rows the clone size is stated as once, few or many, or as a class when expanded; others skip it.

J: TRBJ2-2; V: TRBV5-1; D: -; size: -; DNA: TGCGCCAGCAGTAGACAGATCACCGGGGAGCTGTTTTTT; CDR3: CASSRQITGELFF
J: TRBJ2-7; V: TRBV20-1; D: TRBD2; size: -; DNA: TGCAGTGCTATTCAGGCGGGGGTTTACGAGCAGTACTTC; CDR3: CSAIQAGVYEQYF
J: TRBJ2-3; V: TRBV4-1; D: TRBD1; size: -; DNA: TGCGCCAGCAGCCAAGAGGAACAGGGGAAATGGGCAGATACGCAGTATTTT; CDR3: CASSQEEQGKWADTQYF
J: TRBJ2-1; V: TRBV20-1; D: -; size: few; DNA: TGCAGTGCTCCCCGCTGGGATGAGCAGTTCTTC; CDR3: CSAPRWDEQFF
J: TRBJ2-1; V: TRBV5-1; D: -; size: once; DNA: TGCGCCAGCAGCAAGGACCGTTATGAGCAGTTCTTC; CDR3: CASSKDRYEQFF
J: TRBJ2-3; V: TRBV7-2; D: -; size: -; DNA: TGTGCCAGCAGCCCACGTACTAGAGATACGCAGTATTTT; CDR3: CASSPRTRDTQYF
J: TRBJ1-2; V: TRBV29-1; D: -; size: few; DNA: TGCAGCGTTGAAGATCGGGGTGGGGCAGCCTATGGCTACACCTTC; CDR3: CSVEDRGGAAYGYTF
J: TRBJ2-5; V: TRBV5-1; D: TRBD2; size: -; DNA: TGCGCCAGCAGCTTTGCGGGGGGAGAGCAGTACTTC; CDR3: CASSFAGGEQYF
J: TRBJ2-1; V: TRBV20-1; D: -; size: -; DNA: TGCAGTGCTTCCTTGACTACTATCAATGAGCAGTTCTTC; CDR3: CSASLTTINEQFF
J: TRBJ2-3; V: TRBV5-1; D: -; size: -; DNA: TGCGCCAGCAGCCTGGAAGGACCCGCGGGCCATGAGCAGTATTTT; CDR3: CASSLEGPAGHEQYF
J: TRBJ2-3; V: TRBV7-6; D: TRBD1; size: -; DNA: TGTGCCAGCAGACCGACCGACAGGGGGTTCACAGATACGCAGTATTTT; CDR3: CASRPTDRGFTDTQYF
J: TRBJ2-1; V: TRBV7-3; D: TRBD2; size: -; DNA: TGTGCCAGCAGCACAGCGGGGGGGGGACATGAGCAGTTCTTC; CDR3: CASSTAGGGHEQFF
J: TRBJ2-7; V: TRBV20-1; D: TRBD2; size: -; DNA: TGCAGTGCCCTTCCGGGACTAGCGGGACCTCAGACGTGGCAGTACTTC; CDR3: CSALPGLAGPQTWQYF
J: TRBJ1-2; V: TRBV5-5; D: -; size: -; DNA: TGTGCCAGCAGCTTCTCCCCGGGCGAGTATGGCTACACCTTC; CDR3: CASSFSPGEYGYTF
J: TRBJ1-2; V: TRBV29-1; D: -; size: once; DNA: TGCAGCGCTGTCCAGAGGGGGATCTATGGCTACACCTTC; CDR3: CSAVQRGIYGYTF
J: TRBJ1-2; V: TRBV12-3/TRBV12-4; D: TRBD1; size: -; DNA: TGTGCCAGCAGCCTCCGGGACAGCGGGTCCGTCTATGGCTACACCTTC; CDR3: CASSLRDSGSVYGYTF
J: TRBJ1-1; V: TRBV12-3/TRBV12-4; D: -; size: few; DNA: TGTGCCAGCAGTTCAAGCACTGAAGCTTTCTTT; CDR3: CASSSSTEAFF
J: TRBJ2-3; V: TRBV20-1; D: -; size: -; DNA: TGCAGTGCTAGCGGGGGTCCCCCGGGGGATACGCAGTATTTT; CDR3: CSASGGPPGDTQYF
J: TRBJ2-7; V: TRBV14; D: -; size: -; DNA: TGTGCCAGCAGCCAAGAACGGGGCAGGGCCACGGGCTTCAACGTACGCGAGCAGTACTTC; CDR3: CASSQERGRATGFNVREQYF
J: TRBJ1-2; V: TRBV12-3/TRBV12-4; D: TRBD1; size: -; DNA: TGTGCCAGCATCCTAGGGGGCTTGTGGAATGGCTACACCTTC; CDR3: CASILGGLWNGYTF
J: TRBJ2-1; V: TRBV20-1; D: TRBD2; size: few; DNA: TGCAGTGCCGGGACTAGCGGGAGGAGGGCCTCCTACAATGAGCAGTTCTTC; CDR3: CSAGTSGRRASYNEQFF
J: TRBJ2-1; V: TRBV4-1; D: TRBD2; size: -; DNA: TGCGCCAGCAGCCCCACTAGCGGGATGGGTAACAATGAGCAGTTCTTC; CDR3: CASSPTSGMGNNEQFF
J: TRBJ2-5; V: TRBV5-4; D: -; size: -; DNA: TGTGCCAGCAGTCTTCGTTTGACAGGCCAAGAGACCCAGTACTTC; CDR3: CASSLRLTGQETQYF
J: TRBJ2-3; V: TRBV28; D: TRBD2; size: few; DNA: TGTGCCAGCAGGACAGGGACTAGCGGATCAGATACGCAGTATTTT; CDR3: CASRTGTSGSDTQYF
J: TRBJ2-7; V: TRBV18; D: -; size: -; DNA: TGTGCCAGCTCACCACCGGTTGGACGCTACGAGCAGTACTTC; CDR3: CASSPPVGRYEQYF
J: TRBJ2-5; V: TRBV18; D: -; size: -; DNA: TGTGCCAGCTCACCACTTTCAATCGGGGTCCAGCAGTACTTC; CDR3: CASSPLSIGVQQYF
J: TRBJ2-5; V: TRBV29-1; D: TRBD1; size: few; DNA: TGCAGCGTGGCCGTAGGACAGGACGGAACCCAGTACTTC; CDR3: CSVAVGQDGTQYF
J: TRBJ2-7; V: TRBV7-8; D: -; size: -; DNA: TGTGCCAGCTTCCCGGGCCTACCGACTTACGAGCAGTACTTC; CDR3: CASFPGLPTYEQYF
J: TRBJ2-4; V: TRBV7-9; D: -; size: few; DNA: TGTGCCAGCAGCCGACAGACAGTACTAGCCAAAAACATTCAGTACTTC; CDR3: CASSRQTVLAKNIQYF
J: TRBJ2-7; V: TRBV6-5; D: -; size: few; DNA: TGTGCCAGCAGTTACCCGGACGCCTACGAGCAGTACTTC; CDR3: CASSYPDAYEQYF
J: TRBJ2-3; V: TRBV10-3; D: TRBD2; size: -; DNA: TGTGCCATCAGTCATTCCGGGACTACCAGCACAGATACGCAGTATTTT; CDR3: CAISHSGTTSTDTQYF
J: TRBJ2-6; V: TRBV27; D: TRBD1; size: -; DNA: TGTGCCAGCAGTCCCCAAGCGGGGACAGGGGTTTCTGGGGCCAACGTCCTGACTTTC; CDR3: CASSPQAGTGVSGANVLTF
J: TRBJ2-1; V: TRBV18; D: TRBD1; size: few; DNA: TGTGCCAGCTCACCGGGACAGGTTACGTATGAGCAGTTCTTC; CDR3: CASSPGQVTYEQFF
J: TRBJ2-4; V: TRBV20-1; D: TRBD1; size: few; DNA: TGCAGTGCTGACCGACAGGGAAAGCAGTACTTC; CDR3: CSADRQGKQYF
J: TRBJ2-1; V: TRBV7-3; D: TRBD2; size: -; DNA: TGTGCCAGCAGCTTAACGGGGCGGGAGAGGAAGGGCAATGAGCAGTTCTTC; CDR3: CASSLTGRERKGNEQFF
J: TRBJ2-3; V: TRBV29-1; D: -; size: few; DNA: TGCAGCGTTGAAGGGGGGACCCGTTTAAGCACAGATACGCAGTATTTT; CDR3: CSVEGGTRLSTDTQYF
J: TRBJ2-1; V: TRBV4-1; D: -; size: few; DNA: TGCGCCAGCAGCCAAGTCACAGGCTTTAATGAGCAGTTCTTC; CDR3: CASSQVTGFNEQFF
J: TRBJ2-7; V: TRBV28; D: -; size: -; DNA: TGTGCCAGCAGTTTACTTAACAGATGGAACGAGCAGTACTTC; CDR3: CASSLLNRWNEQYF
J: TRBJ2-7; V: TRBV2; D: -; size: few; DNA: TGTGCCAGCAGTGAAGCGGAGTGGGGTGGGTACGAGCAGTACTTC; CDR3: CASSEAEWGGYEQYF
J: TRBJ2-3; V: TRBV6-5; D: TRBD1; size: -; DNA: TGTGCCAGCAGGACCGACAGGGGTGTAAGGTATACGCAGTATTTT; CDR3: CASRTDRGVRYTQYF
J: TRBJ2-6; V: TRBV7-9; D: -; size: -; DNA: TGTGCCAGCAGCTCACTGAGGGGGTCTGGGGCCAACGTCCTGACTTTC; CDR3: CASSSLRGSGANVLTF
J: TRBJ2-1; V: TRBV2; D: -; size: -; DNA: TGTGCCAGCACCGGGCATCCGGGGAATGAGCAGTTCTTC; CDR3: CASTGHPGNEQFF
J: TRBJ1-5; V: TRBV7-2; D: -; size: -; DNA: TGTGCCAGCAGCTCGGGTCCCGGGAGCAATCAGCCCCAGCATTTT; CDR3: CASSSGPGSNQPQHF
J: TRBJ2-7; V: TRBV15; D: TRBD2; size: -; DNA: TGTGCCACCAGCAGAAGGACTAGCGGGAGAGGGGACGAGCAGTACTTC; CDR3: CATSRRTSGRGDEQYF
J: TRBJ2-3; V: TRBV2; D: TRBD2; size: -; DNA: TGTGCCAGCAGCTTCGGACTAGCGGGGGGGTTTGCAGATACGCAGTATTTT; CDR3: CASSFGLAGGFADTQYF
J: TRBJ1-1; V: TRBV5-1; D: -; size: -; DNA: TGCGCCAGCAGCCAGGGGACCACTGAAGCTTTCTTT; CDR3: CASSQGTTEAFF
J: TRBJ2-1; V: TRBV12-3/TRBV12-4; D: -; size: -; DNA: TGTGCCAGCAGGACCTTAGCGGCGGCTGGCAATGAGCAGTTCTTC; CDR3: CASRTLAAAGNEQFF
J: TRBJ2-7; V: TRBV20-1; D: -; size: -; DNA: TGCAGTGCTAGAGATCTCAGGGACTCCCATGCCTACGAGCAGTACTTC; CDR3: CSARDLRDSHAYEQYF
J: TRBJ2-1; V: TRBV29-1; D: TRBD1; size: -; DNA: TGCAGCACGTTAGGACAGGGGATGAACAATGAGCAGTTCTTC; CDR3: CSTLGQGMNNEQFF
J: TRBJ2-5; V: TRBV15; D: -; size: -; DNA: TGTGCCACCAGCAAGGGGCGCAGCGTCAGGGCCCAAGAGACCCAGTACTTC; CDR3: CATSKGRSVRAQETQYF
J: TRBJ2-6; V: TRBV7-2; D: -; size: few; DNA: TGTGCCAGCACCACCCGCCCTTTGGGGGCCAACGTCCTGACTTTC; CDR3: CASTTRPLGANVLTF
J: TRBJ2-7; V: TRBV2; D: TRBD1; size: few; DNA: TGTGCCAGCAGCGGGCCCTCCGGGACAGGGCACATCCACGAGCAGTACTTC; CDR3: CASSGPSGTGHIHEQYF